This is a list of T cell receptor beta chains from one sample in a study of radiotherapy plus CTLA-4 blockade in lung cancer. This table comes from immunoSEQ multiplex PCR, and its TCRdb copy is limited to in-frame clones, with some not included. The sample gives around 86,000 clones, roughly four fifths of which show up once; just over 0.8% is in the top ten. This material consisted of peripheral blood, taken from a patient treated with radiotherapy plus ipilimumab. The receptors derive from a human donor with non-small cell lung cancer who had stable disease on radiotherapy plus ipilimumab. Each CDR3 is given with its conserved first and last residue. Each record gives: D gene, clone size, V gene, J gene, CDR3 protein, CDR3 DNA. A D gene is named only where the DNA matches it firmly. Only some rows state a clone size, as once, few, many or a class for expanded clones.

d_call: NA; clone_size: NA; v_call: TRBV19; j_call: TRBJ2-2; cdr3_aa: CASRRGRGSTGELFF; cdr3_nt: TGTGCCAGTAGAAGAGGGAGGGGGAGCACCGGGGAGCTGTTTTTT
d_call: TRBD1; clone_size: once; v_call: TRBV4-2; j_call: TRBJ2-7; cdr3_aa: CASSLRTGTGRAYEQYF; cdr3_nt: TGTGCCAGCAGCCTAAGGACAGGGACGGGAAGGGCCTACGAGCAGTACTTC
d_call: NA; clone_size: few; v_call: TRBV7-9; j_call: TRBJ1-5; cdr3_aa: CASSLIGQPQHF; cdr3_nt: TGTGCCAGCAGCTTGATTGGGCAGCCCCAGCATTTT
d_call: NA; clone_size: NA; v_call: TRBV9; j_call: TRBJ2-7; cdr3_aa: CASSEGDSKYEQYF; cdr3_nt: TGTGCCAGCAGCGAGGGGGACTCGAAATACGAGCAGTACTTC
d_call: NA; clone_size: NA; v_call: TRBV14; j_call: TRBJ1-2; cdr3_aa: CASSLEGLRANYGYTF; cdr3_nt: TGTGCCAGCAGCCTGGAGGGACTCAGAGCTAACTATGGCTACACCTTC
d_call: NA; clone_size: NA; v_call: TRBV2; j_call: TRBJ1-2; cdr3_aa: CASSSPGRGRNGYTF; cdr3_nt: TGTGCCAGCAGTTCCCCTGGCCGGGGCCGGAATGGCTACACCTTC
d_call: NA; clone_size: NA; v_call: TRBV29-1; j_call: TRBJ2-7; cdr3_aa: CSVESSGGADF; cdr3_nt: TGCAGCGTTGAGTCCAGCGGTGGGGCCGACTTC
d_call: NA; clone_size: NA; v_call: TRBV27; j_call: TRBJ1-5; cdr3_aa: CASCREEGQPQHF; cdr3_nt: TGTGCCAGCTGCAGGGAAGAGGGTCAGCCCCAGCATTTT
d_call: TRBD2; clone_size: NA; v_call: TRBV20-1; j_call: TRBJ2-4; cdr3_aa: CSVPSGNIQYF; cdr3_nt: TGCAGTGTACCTAGCGGGAACATTCAGTACTTC
d_call: NA; clone_size: NA; v_call: TRBV6-5; j_call: TRBJ2-7; cdr3_aa: CASSYSGVGTYEQYF; cdr3_nt: TGTGCCAGCAGTTACTCGGGAGTAGGGACCTACGAGCAGTACTTC
d_call: TRBD1; clone_size: NA; v_call: TRBV7-9; j_call: TRBJ2-1; cdr3_aa: CASSSKGTDKQFF; cdr3_nt: TGTGCCAGCAGCTCAAAAGGGACAGACAAGCAGTTCTTC
d_call: NA; clone_size: NA; v_call: TRBV28; j_call: TRBJ1-2; cdr3_aa: CASSPPGKNYGYTF; cdr3_nt: TGTGCCAGCAGTCCCCCCGGCAAGAACTATGGCTACACCTTC
d_call: TRBD1; clone_size: NA; v_call: TRBV14; j_call: TRBJ2-7; cdr3_aa: CASSDGQGARLYEQYF; cdr3_nt: TGTGCCAGCAGCGACGGGCAGGGGGCCCGTCTCTACGAGCAGTACTTC
d_call: NA; clone_size: NA; v_call: TRBV25-1; j_call: TRBJ1-5; cdr3_aa: CASSDLALGQPQHF; cdr3_nt: TGTGCCAGCAGTGATTTAGCCTTGGGTCAGCCCCAGCATTTT
d_call: TRBD2; clone_size: NA; v_call: TRBV5-7; j_call: TRBJ2-7; cdr3_aa: CASSTGGYEQYF; cdr3_nt: TGTGCCAGCAGCACCGGGGGGTACGAGCAGTACTTC
d_call: NA; clone_size: NA; v_call: TRBV15; j_call: TRBJ2-1; cdr3_aa: CATSRDVGAYNEQFF; cdr3_nt: TGTGCCACCAGCAGAGATGTGGGAGCCTACAATGAGCAGTTCTTC
d_call: TRBD1; clone_size: few; v_call: TRBV19; j_call: TRBJ1-2; cdr3_aa: CASSKPLGTGGGGYTF; cdr3_nt: TGTGCCAGTAGCAAGCCCCTCGGGACAGGGGGAGGTGGCTACACCTTC
d_call: NA; clone_size: NA; v_call: TRBV30; j_call: TRBJ1-1; cdr3_aa: CAWSSEGYTEAFF; cdr3_nt: TGTGCCTGGAGTTCTGAGGGTTACACTGAAGCTTTCTTT
d_call: TRBD2; clone_size: NA; v_call: TRBV5-1; j_call: TRBJ2-3; cdr3_aa: CASSLGRTSGSTDTQYF; cdr3_nt: TGCGCCAGCAGCTTGGGCCGTACTAGCGGGAGCACAGATACGCAGTATTTT
d_call: TRBD1; clone_size: few; v_call: TRBV18; j_call: TRBJ1-2; cdr3_aa: CASSDRGFDYGYTF; cdr3_nt: TGTGCCAGCTCGGACAGGGGGTTCGACTATGGCTACACCTTC
d_call: NA; clone_size: NA; v_call: TRBV7-8; j_call: TRBJ1-1; cdr3_aa: CASSLRDRGGGGTEAFF; cdr3_nt: TGTGCCAGCAGCTTACGAGATAGGGGGGGCGGCGGCACTGAAGCTTTCTTT
d_call: TRBD1; clone_size: NA; v_call: TRBV10-2; j_call: TRBJ1-6; cdr3_aa: CASTRDSYSPLHF; cdr3_nt: TGCGCCAGCACCCGGGACAGCTATTCACCCCTCCACTTT
d_call: NA; clone_size: NA; v_call: TRBV29-1; j_call: TRBJ1-3; cdr3_aa: CSVAGSGNTIYF; cdr3_nt: TGCAGCGTAGCGGGATCTGGAAACACCATATATTTT
d_call: NA; clone_size: NA; v_call: TRBV7-8; j_call: TRBJ1-2; cdr3_aa: CASSFARFSGYTF; cdr3_nt: TGTGCCAGCAGCTTCGCCCGTTTTAGTGGCTACACCTTC
d_call: NA; clone_size: few; v_call: TRBV6-5; j_call: TRBJ1-1; cdr3_aa: CASFDRGINTEAFF; cdr3_nt: TGTGCCAGCTTCGATAGGGGGATTAACACTGAAGCTTTCTTT
d_call: TRBD2; clone_size: NA; v_call: TRBV6-5; j_call: TRBJ2-7; cdr3_aa: CASSFLGLEGEQYF; cdr3_nt: TGTGCCAGCAGTTTCCTAGGACTAGAGGGCGAGCAGTACTTC
d_call: NA; clone_size: NA; v_call: TRBV2; j_call: TRBJ1-1; cdr3_aa: CASTQEGQGLSTEAFF; cdr3_nt: TGTGCCAGCACTCAAGAGGGGCAGGGGCTATCCACTGAAGCTTTCTTT
d_call: TRBD2; clone_size: NA; v_call: TRBV30; j_call: TRBJ2-7; cdr3_aa: CARRPQLTSESYEQYF; cdr3_nt: TGTGCCCGCAGGCCCCAACTGACTAGCGAATCCTACGAGCAGTACTTC
d_call: NA; clone_size: NA; v_call: TRBV5-1; j_call: TRBJ2-5; cdr3_aa: CASSLVPGAETQYF; cdr3_nt: TGCGCCAGCAGCTTGGTGCCAGGGGCCGAGACCCAGTACTTC
d_call: NA; clone_size: NA; v_call: TRBV9; j_call: TRBJ2-2; cdr3_aa: CASSFLLNTGELFF; cdr3_nt: TGTGCCAGCAGCTTTCTCTTGAACACCGGGGAGCTGTTTTTT
d_call: TRBD1; clone_size: NA; v_call: TRBV28; j_call: TRBJ2-3; cdr3_aa: CASSSTGARTDTQYF; cdr3_nt: TGTGCCAGCAGTTCTACAGGGGCCCGCACAGATACGCAGTATTTT
d_call: TRBD2; clone_size: NA; v_call: TRBV5-7; j_call: TRBJ2-5; cdr3_aa: CASSGGTSEETQYF; cdr3_nt: TGTGCCAGCAGCGGGGGGACTAGTGAAGAGACCCAGTACTTC
d_call: NA; clone_size: few; v_call: TRBV19; j_call: TRBJ2-2; cdr3_aa: CASTSSGSRGGELFF; cdr3_nt: TGTGCCAGTACCAGTTCGGGGTCAAGAGGCGGGGAGCTGTTTTTT
d_call: TRBD2; clone_size: NA; v_call: TRBV10-3; j_call: TRBJ2-7; cdr3_aa: CAISEDRDYSYEQYF; cdr3_nt: TGTGCCATCAGTGAGGACCGGGACTACTCCTACGAGCAGTACTTC
d_call: NA; clone_size: NA; v_call: TRBV30; j_call: TRBJ2-2; cdr3_aa: CAWSAWGANTGELFF; cdr3_nt: TGTGCCTGGAGTGCGTGGGGGGCGAACACCGGGGAGCTGTTTTTT
d_call: TRBD2; clone_size: NA; v_call: TRBV7-6; j_call: TRBJ2-7; cdr3_aa: CASSLGGTSGAYEQYF; cdr3_nt: TGTGCCAGCAGCTTGGGAGGGACTAGCGGGGCCTACGAGCAGTACTTC
d_call: NA; clone_size: NA; v_call: TRBV6-5; j_call: TRBJ2-7; cdr3_aa: CASSYSFVSTYEQYF; cdr3_nt: TGTGCCAGCAGTTACTCGTTTGTCAGCACCTACGAGCAGTACTTC
d_call: TRBD1; clone_size: NA; v_call: TRBV19; j_call: TRBJ1-5; cdr3_aa: CASSMDRGLAGQPQHF; cdr3_nt: TGTGCCAGTAGTATGGACAGGGGGTTGGCCGGTCAGCCCCAGCATTTT
d_call: TRBD2; clone_size: NA; v_call: TRBV4-2; j_call: TRBJ2-3; cdr3_aa: CASSQGAGGTDTQYF; cdr3_nt: TGTGCCAGCAGCCAAGGGGCGGGGGGCACAGATACGCAGTATTTT
d_call: TRBD1; clone_size: NA; v_call: TRBV9; j_call: TRBJ2-7; cdr3_aa: CASSVWSTGGRGEQYF; cdr3_nt: TGTGCCAGCAGCGTATGGTCCACAGGGGGTAGGGGCGAGCAGTACTTC
d_call: NA; clone_size: NA; v_call: TRBV19; j_call: TRBJ2-7; cdr3_aa: CATKTIYEQYF; cdr3_nt: TGTGCCACCAAGACAATCTACGAGCAGTACTTC
d_call: NA; clone_size: NA; v_call: TRBV5-1; j_call: TRBJ1-4; cdr3_aa: CASSGPGTDRNEKLFF; cdr3_nt: TGCGCCAGCAGCGGCCCCGGGACTGACCGAAATGAAAAACTGTTTTTT
d_call: NA; clone_size: NA; v_call: TRBV15; j_call: TRBJ2-1; cdr3_aa: CATSSRDSSSYNEQFF; cdr3_nt: TGTGCCACCAGCAGCCGGGACTCGAGCTCCTACAATGAGCAGTTCTTC
d_call: TRBD2; clone_size: few; v_call: TRBV11-1; j_call: TRBJ2-7; cdr3_aa: CASSLSVRGGDEQYF; cdr3_nt: TGTGCCAGCAGCTTATCTGTGCGGGGGGGCGACGAGCAGTACTTC
d_call: NA; clone_size: NA; v_call: TRBV7-5; j_call: TRBJ1-2; cdr3_aa: CARSLVGPDVLANYGYTF; cdr3_nt: TGTGCCAGAAGCCTCGTTGGGCCGGACGTCTTAGCTAACTATGGCTACACCTTC
d_call: NA; clone_size: NA; v_call: TRBV14; j_call: TRBJ2-1; cdr3_aa: CASSQTGGASSYNEQFF; cdr3_nt: TGTGCCAGCAGTCAAACAGGCGGGGCGAGCTCCTACAATGAGCAGTTCTTC
d_call: TRBD2; clone_size: NA; v_call: TRBV28; j_call: TRBJ2-3; cdr3_aa: CASSSGRGTITDTQYF; cdr3_nt: TGTGCCAGCAGTAGCGGGAGGGGGACTATCACAGATACGCAGTATTTT
d_call: NA; clone_size: once; v_call: TRBV28; j_call: TRBJ2-3; cdr3_aa: CASSPHRQGDRDTQYF; cdr3_nt: TGTGCCAGCAGTCCACATAGACAAGGGGACCGAGATACGCAGTATTTT
d_call: NA; clone_size: NA; v_call: TRBV11-2; j_call: TRBJ2-3; cdr3_aa: CASSSQGGFTDTQYF; cdr3_nt: TGTGCCAGCAGCTCCCAGGGTGGGTTCACAGATACGCAGTATTTT